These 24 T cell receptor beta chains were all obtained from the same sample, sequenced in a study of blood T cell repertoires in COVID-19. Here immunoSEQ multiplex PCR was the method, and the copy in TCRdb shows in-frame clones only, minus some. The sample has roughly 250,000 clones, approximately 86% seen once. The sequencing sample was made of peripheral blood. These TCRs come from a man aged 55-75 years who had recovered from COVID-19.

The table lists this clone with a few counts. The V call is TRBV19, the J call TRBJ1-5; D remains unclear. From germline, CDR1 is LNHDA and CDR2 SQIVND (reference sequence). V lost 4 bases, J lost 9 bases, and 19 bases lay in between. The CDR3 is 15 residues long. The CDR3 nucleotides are TGTGCCAGTAGTACAGGACTGGAATGGGCAGGGCCCCAGCATTTT. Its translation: CASSTGLEWAGPQHF.

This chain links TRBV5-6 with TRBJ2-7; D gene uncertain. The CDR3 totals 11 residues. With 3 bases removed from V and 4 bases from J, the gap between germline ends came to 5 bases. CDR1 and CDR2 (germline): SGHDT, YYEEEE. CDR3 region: CASSSGYEQYV. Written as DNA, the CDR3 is TGTGCCAGCAGCTCGGGTTACGAGCAGTACGTC.

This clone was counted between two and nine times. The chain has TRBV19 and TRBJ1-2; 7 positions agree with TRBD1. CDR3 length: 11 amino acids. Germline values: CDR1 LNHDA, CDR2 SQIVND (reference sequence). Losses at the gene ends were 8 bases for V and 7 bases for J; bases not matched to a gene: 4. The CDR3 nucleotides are TGTGCCAGTGGGACAGTATCTGGCTACACCTTC. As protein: CASGTVSGYTF. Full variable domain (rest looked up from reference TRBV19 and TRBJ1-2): DGGITQSPKYLFRKEGQNVTLSCEQNLNHDAMYWYRQDPGQGLRLIYYSQIVNDFQKGDIAEGYSVSREKKESFPLTVTSAQKNPTAFYLCASGTVSGYTFGSGTRLTVV.

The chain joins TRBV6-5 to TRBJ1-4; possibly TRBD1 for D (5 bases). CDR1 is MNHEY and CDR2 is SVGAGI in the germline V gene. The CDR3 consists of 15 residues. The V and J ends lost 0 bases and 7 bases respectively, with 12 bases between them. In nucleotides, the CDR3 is TGTGCCAGCAGTTACTCGTTTCAGGGAAGTGAAAAACTGTTTTTT. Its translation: CASSYSFQGSEKLFF.

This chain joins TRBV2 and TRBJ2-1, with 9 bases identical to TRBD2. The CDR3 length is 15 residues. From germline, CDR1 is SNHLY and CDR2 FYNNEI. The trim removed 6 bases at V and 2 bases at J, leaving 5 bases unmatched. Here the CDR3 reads CASRGLAGPYNEQFF. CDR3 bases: TGTGCCAGCAGGGGGCTAGCGGGGCCCTACAATGAGCAGTTCTTC.

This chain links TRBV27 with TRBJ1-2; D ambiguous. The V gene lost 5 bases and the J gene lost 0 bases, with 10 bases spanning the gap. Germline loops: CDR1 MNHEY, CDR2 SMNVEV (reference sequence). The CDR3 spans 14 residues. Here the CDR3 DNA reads TGTGCCAGCAGTGTCGGAGTTTCTAACTATGGCTACACCTTC. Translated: CASSVGVSNYGYTF.

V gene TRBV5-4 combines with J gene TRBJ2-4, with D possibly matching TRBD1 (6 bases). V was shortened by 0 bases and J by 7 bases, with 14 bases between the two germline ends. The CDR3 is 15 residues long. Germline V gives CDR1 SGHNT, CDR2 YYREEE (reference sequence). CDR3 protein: CASSLARTDDNIQYF. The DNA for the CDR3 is TGTGCCAGCAGCTTGGCCCGGACAGACGATAACATTCAGTACTTC.

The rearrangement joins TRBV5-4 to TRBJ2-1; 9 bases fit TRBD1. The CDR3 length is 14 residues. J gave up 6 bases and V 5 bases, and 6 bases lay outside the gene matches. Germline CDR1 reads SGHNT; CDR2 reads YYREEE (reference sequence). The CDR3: CASRRDRGSNEQFF. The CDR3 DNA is TGTGCCAGCAGGCGCGACAGGGGGTCCAATGAGCAGTTCTTC.

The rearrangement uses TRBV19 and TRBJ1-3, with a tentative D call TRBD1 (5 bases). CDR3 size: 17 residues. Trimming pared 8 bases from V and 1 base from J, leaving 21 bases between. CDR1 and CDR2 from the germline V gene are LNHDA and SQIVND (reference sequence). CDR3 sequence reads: CASSTIRRGISGNTIYF. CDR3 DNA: TGTGCCAGTTCCACAATCAGGCGGGGGATTTCTGGAAACACCATATATTTT.

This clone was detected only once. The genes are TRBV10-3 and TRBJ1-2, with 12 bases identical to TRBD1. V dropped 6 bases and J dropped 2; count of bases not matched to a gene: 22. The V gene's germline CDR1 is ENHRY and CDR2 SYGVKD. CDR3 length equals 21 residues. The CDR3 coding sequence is TGTGCCATCAGAAACGTACCGGGACAGGGGGCGCGTACCGTAGGAAACTATGGCTACACCTTC. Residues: CAIRNVPGQGARTVGNYGYTF.

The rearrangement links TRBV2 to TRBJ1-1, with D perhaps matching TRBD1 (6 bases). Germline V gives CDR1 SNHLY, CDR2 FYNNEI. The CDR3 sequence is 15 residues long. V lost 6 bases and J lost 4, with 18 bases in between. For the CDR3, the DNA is TGTGCCAGCAGGATAGATGGACGAGGGGGCACTGAAGCTTTCTTT. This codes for CASRIDGRGGTEAFF.

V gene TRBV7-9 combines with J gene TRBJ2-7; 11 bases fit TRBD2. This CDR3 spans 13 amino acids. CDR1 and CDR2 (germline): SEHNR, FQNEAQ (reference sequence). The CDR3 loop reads CASSGTSGGRMRV. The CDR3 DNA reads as TGTGCCAGCAGCGGCACTAGCGGGGGCCGCATGAGAGTC.

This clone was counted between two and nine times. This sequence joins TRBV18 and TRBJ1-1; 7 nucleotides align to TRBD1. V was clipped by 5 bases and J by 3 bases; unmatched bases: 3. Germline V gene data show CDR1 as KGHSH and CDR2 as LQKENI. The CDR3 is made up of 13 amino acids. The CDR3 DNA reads TGTGCCAGCTCAATGGGACAGTACACTGAAGCTTTCTTT. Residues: CASSMGQYTEAFF. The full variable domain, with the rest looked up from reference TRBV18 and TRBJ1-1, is NAGVMQNPRHLVRRRGQEARLRCSPMKGHSHVYWYRQLPEEGLKFMVYLQKENIIDESGMPKERFSAEFPKEGPSILRIQQVVRGDSAAYFCASSMGQYTEAFFGQGTRLTVV.

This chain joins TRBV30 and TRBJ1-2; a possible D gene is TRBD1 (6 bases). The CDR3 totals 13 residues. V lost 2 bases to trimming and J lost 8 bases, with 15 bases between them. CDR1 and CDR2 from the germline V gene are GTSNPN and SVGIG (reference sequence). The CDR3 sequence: CAWSPRDIRGYTF. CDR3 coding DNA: TGTGCCTGGAGTCCCCGGGACATAAGAGGCTACACCTTC.

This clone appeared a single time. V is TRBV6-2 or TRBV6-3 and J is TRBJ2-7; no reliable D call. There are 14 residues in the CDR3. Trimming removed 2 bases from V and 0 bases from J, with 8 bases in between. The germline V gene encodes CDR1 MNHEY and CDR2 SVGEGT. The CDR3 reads CASSYLTGSYEQYF. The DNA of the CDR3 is TGTGCCAGCAGTTACCTAACGGGCTCCTACGAGCAGTACTTC.

In nucleotides, the CDR3 is TGTGCCAGCAGTCAGCAGGGACAAAACAATCAGCCCCAGCATTTT. Translating it yields CASSQQGQNNQPQHF. V and J are TRBV2 and TRBJ1-5; maybe TRBD1 (6 bases). The CDR3 loop spans 15 amino acids. Trimming pared 5 bases from V and 3 bases from J, leaving 14 bases between. The germline V gene has CDR1 SNHLY and CDR2 FYNNEI.

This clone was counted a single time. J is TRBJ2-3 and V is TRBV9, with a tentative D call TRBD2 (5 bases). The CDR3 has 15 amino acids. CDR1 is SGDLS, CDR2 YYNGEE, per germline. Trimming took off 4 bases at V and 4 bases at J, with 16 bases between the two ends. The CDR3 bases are TGTGCCAGCAGCCCAGCAGCGACTACCGCAGATACGCAGTATTTT. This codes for CASSPAATTADTQYF.

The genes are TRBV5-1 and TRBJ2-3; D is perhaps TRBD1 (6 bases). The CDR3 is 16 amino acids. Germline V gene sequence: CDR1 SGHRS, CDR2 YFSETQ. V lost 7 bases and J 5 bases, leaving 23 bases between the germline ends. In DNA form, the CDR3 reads TGCGCCAGCCAGCCCGTCCATGGGGGCGGCCTAGATACGCAGTATTTT. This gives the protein CASQPVHGGGLDTQYF.

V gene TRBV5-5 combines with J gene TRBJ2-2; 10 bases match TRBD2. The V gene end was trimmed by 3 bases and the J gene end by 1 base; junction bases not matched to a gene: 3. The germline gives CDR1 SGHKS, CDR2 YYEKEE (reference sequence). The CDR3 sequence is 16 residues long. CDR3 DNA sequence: TGTGCCAGCAGCTCCGGACTAGCGGTGAACACCGGGGAGCTGTTTTTT. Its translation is CASSSGLAVNTGELFF.

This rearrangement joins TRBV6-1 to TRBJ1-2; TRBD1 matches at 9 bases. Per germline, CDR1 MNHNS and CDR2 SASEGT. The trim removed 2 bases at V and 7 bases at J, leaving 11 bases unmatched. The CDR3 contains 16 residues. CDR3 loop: CASSEYRGLNPSGYTF. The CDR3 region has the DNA TGTGCCAGCAGTGAATACAGGGGGCTAAACCCCTCTGGCTACACCTTC.

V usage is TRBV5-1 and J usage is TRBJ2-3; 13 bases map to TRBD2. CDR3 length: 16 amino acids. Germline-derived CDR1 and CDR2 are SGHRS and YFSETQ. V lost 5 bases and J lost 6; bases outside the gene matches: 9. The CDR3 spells CASSSGTSGAPDTQYF. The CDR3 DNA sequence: TGCGCCAGCAGTTCCGGGACTAGCGGGGCCCCGGATACGCAGTATTTT.

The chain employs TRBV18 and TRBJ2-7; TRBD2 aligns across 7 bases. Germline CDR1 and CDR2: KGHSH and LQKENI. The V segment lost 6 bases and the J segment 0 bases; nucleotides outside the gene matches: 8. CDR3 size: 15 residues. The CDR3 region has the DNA TGTGCCAGCTCGATCTCGGGGAGGGGCTCCTACGAGCAGTACGTC. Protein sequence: CASSISGRGSYEQYV.

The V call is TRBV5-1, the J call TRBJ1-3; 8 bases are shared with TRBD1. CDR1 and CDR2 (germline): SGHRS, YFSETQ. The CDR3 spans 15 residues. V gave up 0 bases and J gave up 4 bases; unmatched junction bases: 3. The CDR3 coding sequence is TGCGCCAGCAGCTTGGGGACAGGGTCAGGAAACACCATATATTTT. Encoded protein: CASSLGTGSGNTIYF. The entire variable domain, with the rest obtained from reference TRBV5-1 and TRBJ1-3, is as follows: KAGVTQTPRYLIKTRGQQVTLSCSPISGHRSVSWYQQTPGQGLQFLFEYFSETQRNKGNFPGRFSGRQFSNSRSEMNVSTLELGDSALYLCASSLGTGSGNTIYFGEGSWLTVV.

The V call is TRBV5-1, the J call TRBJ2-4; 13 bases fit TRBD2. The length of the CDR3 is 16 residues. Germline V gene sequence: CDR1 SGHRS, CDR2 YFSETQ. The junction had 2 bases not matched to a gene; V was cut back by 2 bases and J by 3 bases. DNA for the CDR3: TGCGCCAGCAGCTTACTAGCGGGGGGGCTCAAAAACATTCAGTACTTC. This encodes CASSLLAGGLKNIQYF.